The sequence of this TCR beta chain was determined in a study of beta chain features in type 1 diabetes. Study-wide background: Cell yields, gender and age were similar in healthy donors and patients. General study findings and limits: TCRB CDR3s from Type 1 diabetes patients were moderately but significantly shorter in all four CD4+ subsets.

As every portion of the isolated RNA was reverse transcribed, the sequencing read expressed TCRB transcripts. Sequencing used immunoSEQ multiplex PCR; TCRdb keeps in-frame clones, though not all of them. The data show some 350,000 clones, around a tenth seen once. This clone has just a few counts. As yet, its antigen is unknown. A CD45RO/CCR7/CD25/CD127/CD95/CD27 panel sorted naive, central memory, regulatory and stem cell-like memory CD4+ cells. The CDR3 is 12 amino acids. V was pared by 3 bases and J by 5 bases, with 7 bases between. From germline, CDR1 is SGHTA and CDR2 FQGTGA. The TCR was taken from a man aged 25 to 40 with type 1 diabetes. J is TRBJ2-5 and V is TRBV7-3; D not resolved. Sequenced sample: central memory CD4+ T cells from blood. Here the CDR3 reads CASSFSIETQYF. In DNA form, the CDR3 reads TGTGCCAGCAGCTTTTCCATCGAGACCCAGTACTTC.